This T cell receptor (beta chain) was observed in a study of molecular identifiers for immune sequencing clone quantification. Preparation of naive CD8 libraries involved roughly 20,000 to 1,100,000 sorted cells and 10%, 30% or 50% RNA. Based on a CD8+CD4-CCR7+CD45RA+ profile, naive CD8 T cells were sorted. A single record per CDR3 protein comes from TCRdb applying MiXCR to the PCR reads. This sample has around 470,000 distinct CDR3 sequences, with roughly 24% found just once. CDR3 length equals 16 residues. The germline V gene has CDR1 SQVTM and CDR2 ANQGSEA. The J segment lost 4 bases and the V segment lost 6 bases, leaving 7 bases of the junction unmatched. The sample holds many counts of this clonotype.

Sequenced sample: naive CD8+ T cells from blood, with Jurkat cell RNA spiked in. Regarding subset: FACS-sorted CD8+CD4-CCR7+CD45RA+ naive T cells. This chain joins TRBV29-1 and TRBJ2-3; 16 nucleotides line up with TRBD2. The TCR sequence derives from a human donor in good health. Some libraries in this study had Jurkat cell RNA spiked in. The CDR3, as DNA: TGCAGCGTCTGGGGACTAGCGGGGGGGCTGGCAGATACGCAGTATTTT. This codes for CSVWGLAGGLADTQYF.